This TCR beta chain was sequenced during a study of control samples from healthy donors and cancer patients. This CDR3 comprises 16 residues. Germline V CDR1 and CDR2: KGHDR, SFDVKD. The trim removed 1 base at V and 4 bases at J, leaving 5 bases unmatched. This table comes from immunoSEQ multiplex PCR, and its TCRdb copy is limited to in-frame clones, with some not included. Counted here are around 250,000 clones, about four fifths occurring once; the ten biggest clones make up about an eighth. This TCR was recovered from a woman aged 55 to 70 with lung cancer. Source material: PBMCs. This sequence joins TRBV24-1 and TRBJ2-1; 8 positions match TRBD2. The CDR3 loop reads CATSDFRGGGYNEQFF. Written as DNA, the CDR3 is TGTGCCACCAGTGATTTTCGGGGGGGCGGTTACAATGAGCAGTTCTTC.